This is a list of T cell receptor beta chains from one sample in a study of blood T cell repertoires in COVID-19. Here immunoSEQ multiplex PCR was the method, and the copy in TCRdb shows in-frame clones only, minus some. The sample records 60,000 to 95,000 clones, 74% being singletons. Sequencing was carried out using peripheral blood. The source of these receptors is a human donor with acute or convalescent COVID-19. The donor label of this sample is uncertain. Both conserved end residues are part of each CDR3. Each record gives: V gene, J gene, clone size, D gene, CDR3 DNA, CDR3 protein. A D gene is named only where the DNA matches it firmly. Only some rows state a clone size, as once, few, many or a class for expanded clones.

TRBV7-2	TRBJ2-3	few	.	TGTGCCAGCAGCTCCCTCTCTGGCCTTTCTACGCAGTATTTT	CASSSLSGLSTQYF
TRBV5-6	TRBJ1-2	.	.	TGTGCCAGCAGCTTAGTTTGGCAGGGCCGGGGCTACACCTTC	CASSLVWQGRGYTF
TRBV7-9	TRBJ1-2	.	TRBD1	TGTGCCAGCAGCCAGAACTCGATAGGGGGCGGAGGCTACACCTTC	CASSQNSIGGGGYTF
TRBV6-5	TRBJ1-1	.	TRBD1	TGTGCCAGCAGGGACAGGGATGAAGCTTTCTTT	CASRDRDEAFF
TRBV5-4	TRBJ2-7	.	TRBD1	TGTGCCAGCAGCCAAGGACAGGGGGGAGGGTCCTACGAGCAGTACTTC	CASSQGQGGGSYEQYF
TRBV28	TRBJ1-2	few	.	TGTGCCAGCGAGGGAAACTATGGCTACACCTTC	CASEGNYGYTF
TRBV11-2	TRBJ2-1	.	TRBD2	TGTGCCAGCAGCTTACTAGCGGGAGGGGGCTACAATGAGCAGTTCTTC	CASSLLAGGGYNEQFF
TRBV3-1/TRBV3-2	TRBJ1-2	.	.	TGTGCCAGCAGCCAAGATCTCCAGACTCAAGGCTACACCTTC	CASSQDLQTQGYTF
TRBV3-1/TRBV3-2	TRBJ2-5	.	TRBD2	TGTGCCAGCAGCCAGTTCCTACCTCAGCGGGGTAGGGGGACCCAGTACTTC	CASSQFLPQRGRGTQYF
TRBV15	TRBJ2-3	.	TRBD2	TGTGCCACCAGCAGAGGTCCTAGCGGGAGCAACATGGAGGATACGCAGTATTTT	CATSRGPSGSNMEDTQYF
TRBV30	TRBJ1-6	.	.	TGTGCCTGGAGTTCCAGGGAAATATCACCCCTCCACTTT	CAWSSREISPLHF
TRBV18	TRBJ2-1	once	TRBD2	TGTGCCAGCTCAACCGGACTAGCGGGAGGTATCAATGAGCAGTTCTTC	CASSTGLAGGINEQFF
TRBV11-2	TRBJ2-1	.	TRBD2	TGTGCCACCGTCCGGACGGGGAGGGTTGTGAGCTCCTACAATGAGCAGTTCTTC	CATVRTGRVVSSYNEQFF
TRBV28	TRBJ1-2	.	TRBD1	TGTGCCAGCAGTCAATCCGGGACAGGGGGCGGAGATGGCTACACCTTC	CASSQSGTGGGDGYTF
TRBV7-2	TRBJ1-2	.	TRBD1	TGTGCCAGCAGCTACCGGGACAGGAATGGCTACACCTTC	CASSYRDRNGYTF
TRBV5-1	TRBJ2-1	.	.	TGCGCCAGCAGCAGAAGCAGGGTTTATGAGCAGTTCTTC	CASSRSRVYEQFF
TRBV4-2	TRBJ2-2	few	.	TGTGCCAGCAGCCAACAAACCCCTAGAGTTAGCACCGGGGAGCTGTTTTTT	CASSQQTPRVSTGELFF
TRBV24-1	TRBJ2-1	.	.	TGTGCCACCAGTGGAGGGGAGGTGTACAATGAGCAGTTCTTC	CATSGGEVYNEQFF
TRBV6-2/TRBV6-3	TRBJ1-1	.	.	TGTGCCAGCAGTTACTCGCAGAAAACTGAAGCTTTCTTT	CASSYSQKTEAFF
TRBV18	TRBJ2-5	.	TRBD1	TGTGCCAGCTCTAAAGGGACAGGGGGCTCGGGGCAAGAGACCCAGTACTTC	CASSKGTGGSGQETQYF
TRBV28	TRBJ2-5	few	.	TGTGCCAGCAGTTTATATCGCAACTCACAAGAGACCCAGTACTTC	CASSLYRNSQETQYF
TRBV27	TRBJ2-2	.	TRBD2	TGTGCCAGCAGTTTGCGACGGGAGGCCACCGGGGAGCTGTTTTTT	CASSLRREATGELFF
TRBV21-1	TRBJ2-1	.	.	TGTGCCAGCAGCTTCCACTCTAGTTTCGAGCAGTTCTTC	CASSFHSSFEQFF
TRBV7-6	TRBJ1-2	.	.	TGTGCCAGCAGGCGAGACTTACCTCCAGGCTACACCTTC	CASRRDLPPGYTF
TRBV11-2	TRBJ2-2	.	.	TGTGCCAGCAAGTGGGGGGGCTCCGGGGAGCTGTTTTTT	CASKWGGSGELFF
TRBV6-5	TRBJ1-1	.	.	TGTGCCAGCAGTTCCCCAGGAAACACTGAAGCTTTCTTT	CASSSPGNTEAFF
TRBV12-3/TRBV12-4	TRBJ1-1	.	.	TGTGCCAGCAGACTTGTGAGGAACACTGAAGCTTTCTTT	CASRLVRNTEAFF
TRBV19	TRBJ1-6	.	TRBD1	TGTGCCAGTAAAGACAGGGAGAATTCACCCCTCCACTTT	CASKDRENSPLHF
TRBV6-1	TRBJ1-2	.	.	TGTGCCAGCAGTGAAGCTGCAGGGTTTAAGGGCTACACCTTC	CASSEAAGFKGYTF
TRBV27	TRBJ1-5	few	.	TGTGCCAGCAGTTTCGGGGGGCTGCCGGAGCATTTT	CASSFGGLPEHF
TRBV10-1	TRBJ1-6	.	.	TGCGCCAGCAGTGTCGTGACGGACATGAATTCACCCCTCCACTTT	CASSVVTDMNSPLHF
TRBV2	TRBJ1-1	.	.	TGTGCCAGCCAGCTGGAGGCCACTGAAGCTTTCTTT	CASQLEATEAFF
TRBV3-1/TRBV3-2	TRBJ2-7	.	.	TGTGCCAGCAGCCCACATAAGTCTCGTTACGAGCAGTACTTC	CASSPHKSRYEQYF
TRBV5-1	TRBJ1-2	.	.	TGCGCCAGCAGCGCCGAGGGCGTCAGTAGAGATGGCTACACCTTC	CASSAEGVSRDGYTF